This T cell receptor beta chain came from a study of beta chain features in type 1 diabetes. This clone came up a few times. No antigen is known for it. Germline CDR1 MGHRA, CDR2 YSYEKL. There are 18 residues in the CDR3. V dropped 6 bases and J dropped 2; count of bases not matched to a gene: 9. Isolated RNA was reverse transcribed in full, so expressed TCRB transcripts were sequenced. About 3.9 million reads on average were seen across naive, central memory and regulatory T cell samples. The table came from immunoSEQ multiplex PCR; TCRdb's copy has only in-frame clones and leaves some out. The table shows around 310,000 clones, with approximately 15% occurring only once. Findings and limits, study-wide: Relative to healthy donors, patients appeared to have naive, central memory and Treg TCRB repertoires that were more similar. In every one of the four CD4+ subsets, TCRB CDR3s were moderately but significantly shorter in Type 1 diabetes patients.

Purity exceeded 95% in all sorted populations. The rearrangement joins TRBV4-1 to TRBJ2-6; the match to TRBD1 covers 11 bases. The sample taken for sequencing was naive CD4+ T cells from blood. The receptor was isolated from a woman aged 18-29 years with type 1 diabetes. CDR3 residues: CASSRDRGSPAGANVLTF. The CDR3 DNA reads TGCGCCAGCAGTCGGGACAGGGGGTCCCCGGCTGGGGCCAACGTCCTGACTTTC.